This T cell receptor (beta chain) was profiled in a study of control samples from healthy donors and cancer patients. V lost 5 bases and J 0 bases, leaving 4 bases between the germline ends. The CDR3 is 12 residues long. The assay was immunoSEQ multiplex PCR, and TCRdb's table has in-frame clones only and misses some. The sample has approximately 100,000 clones; roughly 92% are singletons. V usage is TRBV12-3 or TRBV12-4 and J usage is TRBJ2-5; no definite D call. The sample was blood. The TCR sequence derives from a human donor in good health. The donor label of this sample is uncertain. As DNA, the CDR3 is TGTGCCAGCAGTGCCAACCAAGAGACCCAGTACTTC. Its translation: CASSANQETQYF.